This is a list of T cell receptor beta chains from one sample in a study of cytomegalovirus exposure and HLA in healthy donors. Here immunoSEQ multiplex PCR was the method, and the copy in TCRdb shows in-frame clones only, minus some. The table lists about 98,000 clones, over 75% of them singletons, with approximately 5.8% in the top ten. Material: PBMCs. These receptors were collected from a man younger than 35 in good health and CMV-seropositive. CDR3s include the opening cysteine and the closing phenylalanine or tryptophan. The D gene is left open where the match is weak. A clone size is listed for some rows: how often the clone was seen (once, few, many), or a class if it is expanded.

D gene	V gene	clone size	J gene	CDR3 DNA	CDR3 protein
TRBD1	TRBV27	once	TRBJ2-3	TGTGCCAGCCGGACAGGGAACGCAGATACGCAGTATTTT	CASRTGNADTQYF
NA	TRBV6-6	NA	TRBJ2-1	TGTGCCAGCAGTTACTCCCCCCCCATGAATGAGCAGTTCTTC	CASSYSPPMNEQFF
TRBD1	TRBV28	NA	TRBJ1-4	TGTGCCAGCAGTATGACAGGGGCCTATAATGAAAAACTGTTTTTT	CASSMTGAYNEKLFF
TRBD2	TRBV5-1	NA	TRBJ2-7	TGCGCCAGCAGCGCGAAACTAGCGGGATCTTGGGAGCAGTACTTC	CASSAKLAGSWEQYF
TRBD2	TRBV11-2	NA	TRBJ2-1	TGTGCCAGCAGCTATAGAGGGCTAGCGGCGAATGAGCAGTTCTTC	CASSYRGLAANEQFF
NA	TRBV6-5	NA	TRBJ2-7	TGTGCCAGCAGCCTTTCCTTCCCCTCCTACGAGCAGTACTTC	CASSLSFPSYEQYF
TRBD1	TRBV6-1	NA	TRBJ2-2	TGTGCCAGCAAAGAGGACAGGGTATCCGGGGAGCTGTTTTTT	CASKEDRVSGELFF
TRBD1	TRBV6-5	NA	TRBJ2-5	TGTGCCAGCAGACCGTTGAGGGACAGCCAAGAGACCCAGTACTTC	CASRPLRDSQETQYF
TRBD1	TRBV19	NA	TRBJ2-2	TGTGCCAGTAGTATAAGTTGGACAGGGAACACCGGGGAGCTGTTTTTT	CASSISWTGNTGELFF
TRBD1	TRBV2	few	TRBJ1-6	TGTGCCAGCAGGGAGGACAGGGGAGGTTCACCCCTCCACTTT	CASREDRGGSPLHF
TRBD2	TRBV28	NA	TRBJ2-2	TGTGCCAGCAGTCCTATGTGGGGACTACCTAACACCGGGGAGCTGTTTTTT	CASSPMWGLPNTGELFF
NA	TRBV29-1	NA	TRBJ1-2	TGCAGCGACGAGGGAGGGACTTTGGGCTACACCTTC	CSDEGGTLGYTF
TRBD1	TRBV25-1	NA	TRBJ2-5	TGTGCCAGCTCGAGAAAGACAGGGGGAGAGACCCAGTACTTC	CASSRKTGGETQYF
NA	TRBV29-1	NA	TRBJ2-3	TGCAGCGTTGTTGGTTCGCGGGCCAGCACAGATACGCAGTATTTT	CSVVGSRASTDTQYF
TRBD1	TRBV2	NA	TRBJ2-5	TGTGCCAGCAGTGAACCAGGGACAGGGCAGAGAGAGACCCAGTACTTC	CASSEPGTGQRETQYF
TRBD1	TRBV7-2	NA	TRBJ1-4	TGTGCCAGCAGTTCGACAGGGAATCGTGAAAAACTGTTTTTT	CASSSTGNREKLFF
NA	TRBV7-2	NA	TRBJ2-7	TGTGCCAGCATCTACGAGGCGGGACCGACTTACGAGCAGTACTTC	CASIYEAGPTYEQYF
TRBD1	TRBV5-1	once	TRBJ2-5	TGCGCCAGCAGCTTGGGGACAGGGGGTTTGAGCGTCCAAGAGACCCAGTACTTC	CASSLGTGGLSVQETQYF
TRBD1	TRBV5-1	NA	TRBJ2-3	TGCGCCAGCACCAACGGACAGGGGATCACAGATACGCAGTATTTT	CASTNGQGITDTQYF
TRBD1	TRBV6-5	NA	TRBJ1-1	TGTGCCAGCAGTAAGAGACAGGGGGGGAACACTGAAGCTTTCTTT	CASSKRQGGNTEAFF
TRBD1	TRBV7-2	NA	TRBJ1-5	TGTGCCAGCAGCACACAGGGGGATCAGCCCCAGCATTTT	CASSTQGDQPQHF
NA	TRBV20-1	NA	TRBJ2-1	TGCAGTGCTAGACTCTACAATGAGCAGTTCTTC	CSARLYNEQFF
NA	TRBV14	NA	TRBJ2-7	TGTGCCAGCAGCCATGGCGGAACTTACGAGCAGTACTTC	CASSHGGTYEQYF
TRBD1	TRBV25-1	NA	TRBJ2-1	TGTGCCAGCAGTGACCCGGGGACAGGGTTGAATAATGAGCAGTTCTTC	CASSDPGTGLNNEQFF
NA	TRBV6-1	NA	TRBJ2-1	TGTGCCAGCATTTATAACGGGAGAGTCAATGAGCAGTTCTTC	CASIYNGRVNEQFF
TRBD2	TRBV9	NA	TRBJ2-3	TGTGCCAGCAGCGCAAGCGGGGGCACAGATACGCAGTATTTT	CASSASGGTDTQYF
TRBD1	TRBV11-3	once	TRBJ1-1	TGTGCCAGCAGCCCGGGACAGGGACGAACACTGGCTCTTTGGGGGTTCGCTTTCTTT	CASSPGQGRTLALWGFAFF
TRBD1	TRBV27	few	TRBJ1-5	TGTGCCAGCAGTGCCCAGGGGGTCTATAGCAATCAGCCCCAGCATTTT	CASSAQGVYSNQPQHF
NA	TRBV9	NA	TRBJ2-1	TGTGCCAGCAGCTTGGGGAGTACCTACAATGAGCAGTTCTTC	CASSLGSTYNEQFF